This T cell receptor (beta chain) originates from a study of T cell responses to AZD1222 COVID-19 vaccine. Findings and limits, study-wide: Increased Spike-specific TCR breadth and depth were observed after two AZD1222 doses. Clonal diversity was possibly underestimated, and the donors were mostly white British, with more females.

Comment on this clone: Its specificity is unknown.

J lost 0 bases, V lost 3 bases, and 10 bases had no gene match. The germline V gene has CDR1 MDHEN and CDR2 SYDVKM. The CDR3 sequence is 19 residues long. Assay: immunoSEQ multiplex PCR; the TCRdb copy retains only in-frame clones and omits some. The top ten clones hold over 3.5% of a sample with over 130,000 clones, about 91% of them seen once. This specimen consisted of peripheral blood, obtained on day 0 of AZD1222 vaccination. The clonotype originates from an adult in good health. This chain connects TRBV28 to TRBJ1-6; 8 nucleotides match TRBD1. CDR3 residues: CASSFTGGIPGSYNSPLHF. The CDR3 DNA reads TGTGCCAGCAGTTTTACAGGGGGAATCCCGGGCTCCTATAATTCACCCCTCCACTTT. Combining the CDR3 with reference TRBV28 and TRBJ1-6 gives the whole variable domain DVKVTQSSRYLVKRTGEKVFLECVQDMDHENMFWYRQDPGLGLRLIYFSYDVKMKEKGDIPEGYSVSREKKERFSLILESASTNQTSMYLCASSFTGGIPGSYNSPLHFGNGTRLTVT.